One sample yielded the 31 T cell receptor beta chains listed below, sequenced in a study of CD4+ T cells in melanoma. TCRdb's copy holds only in-frame clones and misses some; the assay was immunoSEQ multiplex PCR. This sample has 110,000 to 150,000 clones, with about 90% found just once. These receptors all come from a human donor with melanoma.

This clone was counted between two and nine times. V gene TRBV19 combines with J gene TRBJ1-2; D gene unclear. Trimming took off 3 bases at V and 4 bases at J, with 9 bases between the two ends. Germline CDR1 LNHDA, CDR2 SQIVND (reference sequence). The CDR3 has 13 amino acids. The CDR3 loop reads CASSIQQTYGYTF. The DNA of the CDR3 is TGTGCCAGTAGTATTCAACAGACCTATGGCTACACCTTC.

This clone was observed once. V usage is TRBV2 and J usage is TRBJ1-2; D is ambiguous. Germline-derived CDR1 and CDR2 are SNHLY and FYNNEI. The CDR3 loop spans 13 amino acids. The V gene lost 4 bases and the J gene lost 3 bases, with 9 bases spanning the gap. CDR3 sequence (DNA): TGTGCCAGCAGTGTGTCAGACTACTATGGCTACACCTTC. It specifies CASSVSDYYGYTF.

The chain couples TRBV5-1 to TRBJ2-5; 8 bases fit TRBD2. This CDR3 has 14 amino acids. With 3 bases clipped from V and 5 bases from J, the junction kept 6 bases outside the gene matches. Germline values: CDR1 SGHRS, CDR2 YFSETQ. The CDR3 DNA follows: TGCGCCAGCAGCTGGGGACTAGTTGTGGAGACCCAGTACTTC. Protein sequence: CASSWGLVVETQYF.

V and J are TRBV29-1 and TRBJ1-3; D gene unclear. V was pared by 0 bases and J by 2 bases, with 8 bases between. CDR1 and CDR2 from the germline V gene are SQVTM and ANQGSEA. The CDR3 sequence is 14 residues long. CDR3 in DNA: TGCAGCGTTGAAGATGGCGGGCCTGGAAACACCATATATTTT. It yields the protein CSVEDGGPGNTIYF.

This chain joins TRBV30 and TRBJ2-1; TRBD1 agrees at 8 bases. The germline CDR1 and CDR2 sequences are GTSNPN and SVGIG (reference sequence). This CDR3 has 14 amino acids. After removal of 5 bases from V and 4 bases from J, the junction contained 7 bases not matched to a gene. The CDR3 region has the DNA TGTGCCTGGTCCGGGACAGGTGTATACAATGAGCAGTTCTTC. Protein sequence: CAWSGTGVYNEQFF. Full variable domain (missing parts from reference TRBV30 and TRBJ2-1): SQTIHQWPATLVQPVGSPLSLECTVEGTSNPNLYWYRQAAGRGLQLLFYSVGIGQISSEVPQNLSASRPQDRQFILSSKKLLLSDSGFYLCAWSGTGVYNEQFFGPGTRLTVL.

This rearrangement joins TRBV30 to TRBJ2-5; D unclear. Trimming removed 2 bases at V and 5 bases at J, with 12 bases between. Germline CDR1 GTSNPN, CDR2 SVGIG (reference sequence). The CDR3 is 13 amino acids. CDR3 sequence: CAWSTPSWETQYF. The CDR3 DNA reads TGTGCCTGGAGTACCCCCAGCTGGGAGACCCAGTACTTC.

This chain joins TRBV6-5 and TRBJ2-2, with D possibly being TRBD1 (6 bases). Trimming removed 4 bases at V and 6 bases at J, with 9 bases between. Germline V gives CDR1 MNHEY, CDR2 SVGAGI. CDR3 size: 13 residues. CDR3 residues: CASSSNRAGELFF. In DNA form, the CDR3 reads TGTGCCAGCAGTTCCAACAGGGCCGGGGAGCTGTTTTTT.

J is TRBJ2-5 and V is TRBV2; 8 nucleotides agree with TRBD1. Germline CDR1 and CDR2: SNHLY and FYNNEI. Trimming at V came to 4 bases and at J to 5 bases, leaving 12 bases not matched to a gene. The CDR3 is 16 residues long. The CDR3 coding sequence is TGTGCCAGCAGTGCGGCCAGGGGGCAGGGGGGCGAGACCCAGTACTTC. It specifies CASSAARGQGGETQYF. Based on the CDR3 plus reference TRBV2 and TRBJ2-5, the full variable domain is EPEVTQTPSHQVTQMGQEVILRCVPISNHLYFYWYRQILGQKVEFLVSFYNNEISEKSEIFDDQFSVERPDGSNFTLKIRSTKLEDSAMYFCASSAARGQGGETQYFGPGTRLLVL.

The rearrangement links TRBV12-5 to TRBJ2-5; D not resolved. CDR1 and CDR2 (germline): LGHNT, FRNRAP. Trimming shortened V by 4 bases and J by 6 bases, and 12 bases separated the two germline ends. This CDR3 is 13 amino acids long. The CDR3 sequence is CASGSSATQTQYF. Written as DNA, the CDR3 is TGTGCTAGTGGTTCATCAGCAACCCAGACCCAGTACTTC.

This chain links TRBV7-9 with TRBJ1-2; no clear D gene. Trimming took off 7 bases at V and 5 bases at J, with 17 bases between the two ends. The CDR3 contains 14 residues. The germline CDR1 and CDR2 sequences are SEHNR and FQNEAQ (reference sequence). This CDR3 reads CASTQWGVGYGYTF. The CDR3 nucleotides read TGTGCCAGCACCCAGTGGGGAGTTGGATATGGCTACACCTTC.

This chain uses TRBV7-9 with TRBJ1-2; D ambiguous. Per germline, CDR1 SEHNR and CDR2 FQNEAQ (reference sequence). The CDR3 covers 13 residues. Trimming cost V 2 bases and J 8 bases, with 12 bases left between them. As DNA, the CDR3 is TGTGCCAGCAGCTTACGGACCGACCGGGGCTACACCTTC. Translated: CASSLRTDRGYTF.

This chain connects TRBV19 to TRBJ1-1, with D unresolved. V dropped 3 bases and J dropped 4 bases, with 12 bases sitting between them. The CDR3 loop spans 14 amino acids. Germline CDR1 LNHDA, CDR2 SQIVND (reference sequence). The DNA of the CDR3 is TGTGCCAGTAGTATGGCACGGTGGAGCACTGAAGCTTTCTTT. Amino acids: CASSMARWSTEAFF.

This chain uses TRBV30 with TRBJ2-3; 9 nucleotides match TRBD2. This CDR3 has 15 amino acids. Germline lookup yields CDR1 GTSNPN and CDR2 SVGIG (reference sequence). The ends lost 0 bases at V and 6 bases at J; junction bases unmatched: 7. The CDR3 loop is CAWSVRAGGRDTQYF. The CDR3 region has the DNA TGTGCCTGGAGTGTACGAGCGGGGGGCCGGGATACGCAGTATTTT.

The count of this clone is one. The chain joins TRBV7-9 to TRBJ1-3, with D hard to call. This CDR3 spans 15 amino acids. Germline V gene lookup returns CDR1 SEHNR and CDR2 FQNEAQ (reference sequence). Trimming shortened V by 6 bases and J by 2 bases, and 14 bases separated the two germline ends. Here the CDR3 DNA reads TGTGCCAGCAGACAATCTTGGGGTACTGGAAACACCATATATTTT. Translation: CASRQSWGTGNTIYF.

This clone was detected only a few times. This rearrangement joins TRBV6-5 to TRBJ2-2; 12 nucleotides match TRBD2. Trimming removed 4 bases from V and 4 bases from J; junction bases left unmatched: 1. The CDR3 contains 15 residues. From germline, CDR1 is MNHEY and CDR2 SVGAGI. CDR3 coding DNA: TGTGCCAGCAGTTTGGGACTAGCGGGCACCGGGGAGCTGTTTTTT. Its protein is CASSLGLAGTGELFF.

The CDR3 nucleotides are TGTGCCAGCAGCCCGAGACTCGGGACAGGACAAGAGACCCAGTACTTC. It codes for CASSPRLGTGQETQYF. The chain recombines TRBV11-2 with TRBJ2-5, with 8 bases fitting TRBD1. Germline V gives CDR1 SGHAT, CDR2 FQNNGV. V dropped 5 bases and J dropped 2; count of bases not matched to a gene: 10. The CDR3 has 16 residues.

The CDR3, as DNA: TGTGCCAGTAGCCCTCCCGGACCTACCACAGCCGGGGAGCTGTTTTTT. Encoded protein: CASSPPGPTTAGELFF. The chain recombines TRBV19 with TRBJ2-2; no definite D call. Germline V CDR1 and CDR2: LNHDA, SQIVND (reference sequence). This CDR3 spans 16 amino acids. V shed 6 bases and J shed 6 bases, with 20 bases lying between them.

This chain connects TRBV29-1 to TRBJ1-2; 7 nucleotides align to TRBD1. Germline CDR1 is SQVTM and CDR2 is ANQGSEA. V lost 3 bases and J lost 4; bases outside the gene matches: 8. CDR3 length: 14 residues. The CDR3 region is CSVEGGRGIYGYTF. CDR3 bases: TGCAGCGTTGAGGGGGGCAGGGGGATCTATGGCTACACCTTC.

The chain combines TRBV18 with TRBJ2-7; the D gene is possibly TRBD1 (6 bases). With 4 bases removed from V and 2 bases from J, the gap between germline ends came to 18 bases. The CDR3 has 16 residues. Germline CDR1 and CDR2: KGHSH and LQKENI. The CDR3 loop is CASSQRATQGAYEQYF. CDR3 DNA sequence: TGTGCCAGCTCACAAAGAGCCACACAGGGTGCCTACGAGCAGTACTTC.

This chain joins TRBV7-9 and TRBJ2-5; D remains unclear. Deletions cut 3 bases from V and 5 bases from J, with 4 bases between. The germline V gene has CDR1 SEHNR and CDR2 FQNEAQ (reference sequence). The CDR3 contains 11 residues. CDR3 nucleotide sequence: TGTGCCAGCAGCTTTTACGAGACCCAGTACTTC. Translation gives CASSFYETQYF. Looking up the rest from reference TRBV7-9 and TRBJ2-5 gives the full variable domain: DTGVSQNPRHKITKRGQNVTFRCDPISEHNRLYWYRQTLGQGPEFLTYFQNEAQLEKSRLLSDRFSAERPKGSFSTLEIQRTEQGDSAMYLCASSFYETQYFGPGTRLLVL.

This clone was found once. The J gene is TRBJ1-1, the V gene TRBV19; D is possibly TRBD1 (5 bases). The CDR3 sequence is 16 residues long. Germline V gene data show CDR1 as LNHDA and CDR2 as SQIVND (reference sequence). V lost 5 bases, J lost 5 bases, and 21 bases lay in between. The CDR3 loop reads CASSGFRELRNTEAFF. CDR3 DNA sequence: TGTGCCAGTAGTGGGTTCAGGGAACTAAGGAATACTGAAGCTTTCTTT.

The chain recombines TRBV6-5 with TRBJ1-1, with D maybe TRBD1 (5 bases). The V gene's germline CDR1 is MNHEY and CDR2 SVGAGI. V was pared by 0 bases and J by 9 bases, with 14 bases between. The CDR3 loop spans 14 amino acids. The DNA of the CDR3 is TGTGCCAGCAGTTACTCTGGCAGGGAATATCAAGCTTTCTTT. Protein: CASSYSGREYQAFF.

J is TRBJ2-3 and V is TRBV25-1; 10 nucleotides match TRBD2. CDR3 size: 15 residues. Germline V lookup: CDR1 MGHDK, CDR2 SYGVNS. Trimming cost V 4 bases and J 4 bases; bases outside gene matches: 5. Here the CDR3 DNA reads TGTGCCAGCAGTGTACCCAGCGGGGGGGCAGATACGCAGTATTTT. Amino acids: CASSVPSGGADTQYF.

The rearrangement uses TRBV5-1 and TRBJ1-1, with 9 bases aligning to TRBD1. V trimming: 4 bases; J trimming: 2 bases; junction bases outside the gene matches: 6. The germline CDR1 and CDR2 sequences are SGHRS and YFSETQ. CDR3 size: 15 residues. DNA for the CDR3: TGCGCCAGCAGCGTGGCTACAGGGGGCAACACTGAAGCTTTCTTT. As protein: CASSVATGGNTEAFF.

The chain links TRBV2 to TRBJ1-5; D remains unclear. V was pared by 2 bases and J by 6 bases, with 20 bases between. CDR3 length: 17 amino acids. CDR1 is SNHLY, CDR2 FYNNEI, per germline. Written as DNA, the CDR3 is TGTGCCAGCAGTGAAATCCCTCCGGGGTACTTCGGTCAGCCCCAGCATTTT. It translates to CASSEIPPGYFGQPQHF.

The chain recombines TRBV16 with TRBJ1-2, with TRBD1 matching 7 bases. This CDR3 comprises 15 residues. Trimming took 4 bases from V and 0 from J; bases not matched to a gene: 5. The V gene's germline CDR1 is KGHSY and CDR2 FQNENV. The CDR3 sequence: CASSPDRVTNYGYTF. DNA for the CDR3: TGTGCCAGCAGCCCAGACAGGGTCACTAACTATGGCTACACCTTC. The full variable domain, in which reference TRBV16 and TRBJ1-2 provide the parts outside the CDR3, is GEEVAQTPKHLVRGEGQKAKLYCAPIKGHSYVFWYQQVLKNEFKFLISFQNENVFDETGMPKERFSAKCLPNSPCSLEIQATKLEDSAVYFCASSPDRVTNYGYTFGSGTRLTVV.

The CDR3 bases are TGTGCCAGCAGTGAGTTGGCCTCCATCAGGGACACTGAAGCTTTCTTT. Translating it yields CASSELASIRDTEAFF. The chain uses TRBV2 and TRBJ1-1; tentative D call: TRBD1 (5 bases). Germline CDR1 SNHLY, CDR2 FYNNEI. This CDR3 has 16 amino acids. Trimming took 3 bases from V and 3 from J, leaving 17 bases between them.

With respect to this clone: Its ends do not fully match the called genes, so a read error is possible. The V gene is TRBV6-6, the J gene TRBJ2-1; no firm D call. From germline, CDR1 is MNHNY and CDR2 SVGAGI (reference sequence). The CDR3 sequence is 12 residues long. CDR3 nucleotides: TGTGCCAGCAGCTACTCAGGTAGTGAGCAGTTCTTC. Residues: CASSYSGSEQFF.

The gene calls are TRBV11-2 and TRBJ2-7; 8 bases match TRBD2. The CDR3 has 14 residues. V shed 7 bases and J 6 bases; nucleotides not matched to a gene: 11. Germline V gene lookup returns CDR1 SGHAT and CDR2 FQNNGV. The CDR3, as DNA: TGTGCCAGCACAAACACCGGGGGGGCGGGCGAGCAGTACTTC. This sequence encodes CASTNTGGAGEQYF.

The chain has TRBV7-3 and TRBJ2-3, with D unresolved. V was shortened by 5 bases and J by 0 bases, with 15 bases between the two germline ends. This CDR3 has 16 residues. Germline values: CDR1 SGHTA, CDR2 FQGTGA. The CDR3 nucleotides read TGTGCCAGCAGCCCGACCCGGGCTACTAGCACAGATACGCAGTATTTT. Its translation: CASSPTRATSTDTQYF.

This clone is a singleton in its sample. This sequence joins TRBV19 and TRBJ2-5; perhaps TRBD2 as D (7 bases). Trimming left V 7 bases short and J 0 bases short, with 18 bases between. The CDR3 has 16 amino acids. The germline CDR1 and CDR2 sequences are LNHDA and SQIVND (reference sequence). The CDR3 sequence is CASTRRAGANQETQYF. The CDR3 nucleotides are TGTGCCAGTACCCGGAGGGCGGGGGCTAACCAAGAGACCCAGTACTTC.